Sequencing of this T cell receptor beta chain was carried out in a study of regulatory T cells in long-lasting Graves disease. Both iRepertoire HTBI primers and Arm-PCR of CDR3 regions were used to build the TCR beta libraries. TCRdb itself ran the multiplex PCR reads through MiXCR, one entry per CDR3 protein. This sample has a few hundred thousand distinct CDR3 sequences, with around 15% found just once. The time point here: newly diagnosed GD, antithyroid drugs for less than 3 months. The TCR library was made from RNA extracted from PBMCs. These same records also appear under a second study, on T cells in Graves' hyperthyroidism and ophthalmopathy.

The sequence was obtained from a woman aged 18-30 years with Graves disease. The material was peripheral blood mononuclear cells (PBMCs), obtained at new diagnosis, from a patient treated with antithyroid drugs.

The CDR3 spells CASSPGTSGIRSQYF. The CDR3 DNA is TGTGCCAGCAGCCCCGGGACTAGCGGGATAAGGTCGCAGTATTTT. This chain connects TRBV5-6 to TRBJ2-3; 13 nucleotides align to TRBD2. The V gene's germline CDR1 is SGHDT and CDR2 YYEEEE. The CDR3 spans 15 residues. V gave up 4 bases and J gave up 10 bases; unmatched junction bases: 9.